The 20 T cell receptor beta chains below were found in one sample sequenced in a study of cytomegalovirus exposure and HLA in healthy donors. PCR amplification relied on 60 Vbeta primers (plus 13 Jbeta primers). Assay used: immunoSEQ multiplex PCR; TCRdb lists only in-frame clones, some missing. The sample gives under 200,000 clones, almost 80% of which show up once; approximately 1.2% is in the top ten. Specimen: PBMCs. The receptors originated from a man aged 30 to 45 in good health and CMV-seronegative.

The rearrangement uses TRBV9 and TRBJ1-1; no definite D call. The CDR3 has 15 amino acids. V shed 2 bases and J shed 3 bases, with 14 bases lying between them. Germline CDR1 reads SGDLS; CDR2 reads YYNGEE. In nucleotides, the CDR3 is TGTGCCAGCAGCGTTAAGGGAGGCTCGGACACTGAAGCTTTCTTT. This translates into CASSVKGGSDTEAFF.

The V call is TRBV11-2, the J call TRBJ2-7; 13 positions agree with TRBD2. Germline V lookup: CDR1 SGHAT, CDR2 FQNNGV. V lost 5 bases, J lost 4 bases, and 5 bases stayed unmatched. The CDR3 has 15 residues. The CDR3 DNA reads as TGTGCCAGCAGCCCCGGACTAGCGGGAGTTTACGAGCAGTACTTC. Translating gives CASSPGLAGVYEQYF.

V is TRBV5-8 and J is TRBJ2-2; D not resolved. The germline V gene has CDR1 SGHTS and CDR2 YDEGEE. Trimming removed 0 bases from V and 0 bases from J, with 12 bases in between. The CDR3 is 17 residues long. The CDR3 loop reads CASSLGALPSNTGELFF. CDR3 in DNA: TGTGCCAGCAGCTTGGGTGCACTACCCTCGAACACCGGGGAGCTGTTTTTT.

The DNA of the CDR3 is TGTGCCTGGACGGACACCCCTAATCAGCCCCAGCATTTT. This gives the protein CAWTDTPNQPQHF. This rearrangement joins TRBV30 to TRBJ1-5, with a possible D match to TRBD1 (5 bases). Germline assignment: CDR1 GTSNPN and CDR2 SVGIG (reference sequence). The CDR3 runs 13 residues. The ends were cut back, 4 bases at V and 4 bases at J, with 11 bases in the middle.

This chain uses TRBV7-2 with TRBJ1-2; 7 bases align to TRBD1. V gave up 4 bases and J gave up 7 bases; unmatched junction bases: 6. Germline V lookup: CDR1 SGHTA, CDR2 FQGNSA. The CDR3 is 13 amino acids. The CDR3 DNA follows: TGTGCCAGCAGCTCCGGGACAGTGGGTGGCTACACCTTC. Protein product: CASSSGTVGGYTF.

The rearrangement uses TRBV19 and TRBJ1-4, with D hard to call. The CDR3 contains 16 residues. V was cut by 4 bases and J by 0 bases, with 12 bases left in between. Germline values: CDR1 LNHDA, CDR2 SQIVND (reference sequence). This CDR3 is CASSSRSFATNEKLFF. CDR3 coding DNA: TGTGCCAGTAGTAGTCGTTCTTTTGCAACTAATGAAAAACTGTTTTTT. Combining the CDR3 with reference TRBV19 and TRBJ1-4 gives the whole variable domain DGGITQSPKYLFRKEGQNVTLSCEQNLNHDAMYWYRQDPGQGLRLIYYSQIVNDFQKGDIAEGYSVSREKKESFPLTVTSAQKNPTAFYLCASSSRSFATNEKLFFGSGTQLSVL.

The gene calls are TRBV30 and TRBJ1-6; D is uncertain. The V end was cut by 6 bases, the J end by 6 bases, with 21 bases between. CDR3 length: 16 amino acids. Germline V gene sequence: CDR1 GTSNPN, CDR2 SVGIG (reference sequence). CDR3 sequence reads: CACTAGSSRRNSPLHF. As DNA, the CDR3 is TGTGCCTGTACCGCGGGGTCTTCCCGGCGTAATTCACCCCTCCACTTT.

The rearrangement joins TRBV7-9 to TRBJ2-7; TRBD2 matches 10 bases. V gave up 2 bases and J gave up 3 bases; unmatched junction bases: 16. There are 19 residues in the CDR3. CDR1 and CDR2 (germline): SEHNR, FQNEAQ (reference sequence). CDR3 in amino acids: CASSLKASGSGGSFYEQYF. As DNA, the CDR3 is TGTGCCAGCAGCTTAAAGGCTAGCGGGAGTGGGGGCTCTTTCTACGAGCAGTACTTC.

The chain uses TRBV7-3 and TRBJ1-1, with a possible D match to TRBD1 (6 bases). Germline CDR1 reads SGHTA; CDR2 reads FQGTGA. Between the trimmed V and J ends, which lost 5 bases and 1 base, there was a span of 11 bases. The CDR3 consists of 14 residues. This CDR3 is CASSKHRENTEAFF. Written as DNA, the CDR3 is TGTGCCAGCAGCAAACACAGGGAGAACACTGAAGCTTTCTTT.

The V and J genes are TRBV19 and TRBJ1-1; perhaps TRBD1 as D (5 bases). The CDR3 totals 13 residues. Germline V gene data show CDR1 as LNHDA and CDR2 as SQIVND (reference sequence). Deletions cut 3 bases from V and 3 bases from J, with 8 bases between. The CDR3 bases are TGTGCCAGTAGTATCGGGGGGGACACTGAAGCTTTCTTT. Protein: CASSIGGDTEAFF.

V gene TRBV6-4 combines with J gene TRBJ2-7, with TRBD2 matching 7 bases. The CDR3 length is 18 residues. The J segment lost 4 bases and the V segment lost 0 bases, leaving 15 bases of the junction unmatched. The V gene's germline CDR1 is MRHNA and CDR2 SNTAGT. This CDR3 is CASSDSLGWGGSSYEQYF. The CDR3 bases are TGTGCCAGCAGTGACTCACTGGGGTGGGGGGGTTCGTCATACGAGCAGTACTTC.

The rearrangement joins TRBV9 to TRBJ2-1, with 10 bases aligning to TRBD2. Per the germline V gene, CDR1 is SGDLS and CDR2 is YYNGEE. This CDR3 has 17 residues. Trimming cost V 4 bases and J 4 bases; bases outside gene matches: 11. The CDR3: CASSRLERGGGYNEQFF. DNA for the CDR3: TGTGCCAGCAGCCGCCTGGAGCGGGGGGGCGGGTACAATGAGCAGTTCTTC.

This chain connects TRBV2 to TRBJ1-2, with 8 bases aligning to TRBD1. Germline CDR1 SNHLY, CDR2 FYNNEI. The V gene end was trimmed by 4 bases and the J gene end by 4 bases; junction bases not matched to a gene: 2. This CDR3 spans 13 amino acids. The chain's CDR3 is CASSGQGSYGYTF. CDR3 DNA sequence: TGTGCCAGCAGTGGACAGGGGAGCTATGGCTACACCTTC. Full variable domain (remainder filled in from reference TRBV2 and TRBJ1-2): EPEVTQTPSHQVTQMGQEVILRCVPISNHLYFYWYRQILGQKVEFLVSFYNNEISEKSEIFDDQFSVERPDGSNFTLKIRSTKLEDSAMYFCASSGQGSYGYTFGSGTRLTVV.

The gene calls are TRBV25-1 and TRBJ2-7, with a weak D call TRBD1 (6 bases). Between the trimmed V and J ends, which lost 8 bases and 4 bases, there was a span of 18 bases. The CDR3 consists of 14 residues. Germline V gene data show CDR1 as MGHDK and CDR2 as SYGVNS. This CDR3 is CASARPGQQYEQYF. The CDR3, as DNA: TGTGCCAGCGCCAGACCGGGACAACAATACGAGCAGTACTTC.

The chain joins TRBV18 to TRBJ1-1; D ambiguous. This CDR3 is 17 amino acids long. Trimming took 4 bases from V and 0 from J, leaving 18 bases between them. Germline CDR1 is KGHSH and CDR2 is LQKENI. The CDR3 DNA follows: TGTGCCAGCTCACGGTCATATTTTAGCGGGCTGAACACTGAAGCTTTCTTT. Protein: CASSRSYFSGLNTEAFF.

The chain has TRBV6-5 and TRBJ2-7; D not resolved. With 1 base removed from V and 4 bases from J, the gap between germline ends came to 14 bases. The CDR3 loop spans 15 amino acids. Per the germline V gene, CDR1 is MNHEY and CDR2 is SVGAGI. This CDR3 reads CASSYFPLGRYEQYF. The DNA for the CDR3 is TGTGCCAGCAGTTACTTCCCTCTTGGCCGTTACGAGCAGTACTTC.

V is TRBV28 and J is TRBJ2-7, with D uncertain. This CDR3 region has 14 residues. Trimming took 7 bases from V and 6 from J, leaving 19 bases between them. Germline values: CDR1 MDHEN, CDR2 SYDVKM. Written as DNA, the CDR3 is TGTGCCAGCATGACCCCCCGTGAACCGGGCGAGCAGTACTTC. This translates into CASMTPREPGEQYF.

This sequence joins TRBV10-3 and TRBJ2-1, with 11 bases matching TRBD2. CDR1 and CDR2 from the germline V gene are ENHRY and SYGVKD. The CDR3 sequence is 18 residues long. V shed 4 bases, J shed 0 bases, and the junction held 8 bases outside the gene matches. In nucleotides, the CDR3 is TGTGCCATCAGTGCGGCGGCTAGCGGGGGGAGCTCCTACAATGAGCAGTTCTTC. Its protein product is CAISAAASGGSSYNEQFF.

This clone was counted a single time. The rearrangement joins TRBV7-9 to TRBJ2-7; weak D call: TRBD2 (6 bases). Germline CDR1 SEHNR, CDR2 FQNEAQ (reference sequence). Trimming stripped 2 bases from V and 6 bases from J, with 14 bases between. The CDR3 totals 14 residues. In DNA, the CDR3 is TGTGCCAGCAGCTTACTCGGGAGTTTCACCGAGCAGTACTTC. It encodes CASSLLGSFTEQYF. Drawing the rest from reference TRBV7-9 and TRBJ2-7, the complete variable domain is DTGVSQNPRHKITKRGQNVTFRCDPISEHNRLYWYRQTLGQGPEFLTYFQNEAQLEKSRLLSDRFSAERPKGSFSTLEIQRTEQGDSAMYLCASSLLGSFTEQYFGPGTRLTVT.

Notes on this clone: One end of the junction varies from germline; a read error may be responsible. The rearrangement uses TRBV7-9 and TRBJ2-3; possible D gene TRBD1, 5 bases. The germline CDR1 and CDR2 sequences are SEHNR and FQNEAQ (reference sequence). The CDR3 loop spans 14 amino acids. The CDR3 loop is CSSSPLSGTDTQYF. As DNA, the CDR3 is TGTTCCAGCAGCCCACTGTCAGGGACAGATACGCAGTATTTT.